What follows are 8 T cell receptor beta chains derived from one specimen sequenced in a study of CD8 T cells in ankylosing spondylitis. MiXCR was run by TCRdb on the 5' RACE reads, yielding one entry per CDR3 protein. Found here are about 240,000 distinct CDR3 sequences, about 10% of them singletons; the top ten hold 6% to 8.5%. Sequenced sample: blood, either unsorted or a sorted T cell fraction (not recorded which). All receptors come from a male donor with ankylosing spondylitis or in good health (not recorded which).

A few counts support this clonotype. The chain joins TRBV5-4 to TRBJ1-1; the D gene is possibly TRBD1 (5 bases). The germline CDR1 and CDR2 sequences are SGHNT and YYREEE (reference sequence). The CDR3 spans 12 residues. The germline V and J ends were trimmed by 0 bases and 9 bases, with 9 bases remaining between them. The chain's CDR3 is CASSLGGGQAFF. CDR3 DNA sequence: TGTGCCAGCAGCTTGGGCGGGGGTCAAGCTTTCTTT.

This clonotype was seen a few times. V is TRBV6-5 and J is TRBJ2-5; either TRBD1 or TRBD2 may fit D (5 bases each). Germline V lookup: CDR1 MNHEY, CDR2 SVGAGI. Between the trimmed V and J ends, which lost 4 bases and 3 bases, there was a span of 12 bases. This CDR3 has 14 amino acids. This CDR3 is CASSSRGAEETQYF. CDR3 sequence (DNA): TGTGCCAGCAGTTCCCGGGGCGCCGAAGAGACCCAGTACTTC.

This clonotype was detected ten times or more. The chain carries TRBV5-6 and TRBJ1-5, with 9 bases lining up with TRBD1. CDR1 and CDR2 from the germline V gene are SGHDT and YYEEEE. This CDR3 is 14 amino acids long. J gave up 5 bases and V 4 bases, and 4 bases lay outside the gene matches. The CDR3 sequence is CASSLTGGYQPQHF. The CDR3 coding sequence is TGTGCCAGCAGCCTGACAGGGGGATATCAGCCCCAGCATTTT.

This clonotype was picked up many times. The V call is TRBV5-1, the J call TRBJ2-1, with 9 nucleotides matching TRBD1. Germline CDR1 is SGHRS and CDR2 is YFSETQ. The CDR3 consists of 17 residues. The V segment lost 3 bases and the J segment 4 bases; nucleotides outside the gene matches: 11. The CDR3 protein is CASSYSGGQGYYNEQFF. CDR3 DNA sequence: TGCGCCAGCAGCTATTCTGGGGGACAGGGCTATTACAATGAGCAGTTCTTC. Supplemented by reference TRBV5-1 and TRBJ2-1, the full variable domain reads KAGVTQTPRYLIKTRGQQVTLSCSPISGHRSVSWYQQTPGQGLQFLFEYFSETQRNKGNFPGRFSGRQFSNSRSEMNVSTLELGDSALYLCASSYSGGQGYYNEQFFGPGTRLTVL.

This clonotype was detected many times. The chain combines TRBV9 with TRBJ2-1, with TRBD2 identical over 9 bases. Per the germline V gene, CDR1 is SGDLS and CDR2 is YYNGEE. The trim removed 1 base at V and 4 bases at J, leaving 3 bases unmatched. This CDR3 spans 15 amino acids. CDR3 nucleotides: TGTGCCAGCAGCGTAAAGACTAGCGGTTACAATGAGCAGTTCTTC. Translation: CASSVKTSGYNEQFF.

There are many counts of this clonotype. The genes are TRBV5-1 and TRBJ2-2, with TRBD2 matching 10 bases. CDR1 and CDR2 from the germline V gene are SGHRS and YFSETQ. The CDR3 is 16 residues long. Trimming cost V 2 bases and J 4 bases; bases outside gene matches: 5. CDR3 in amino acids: CASSLSGGATTGELFF. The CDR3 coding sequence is TGCGCCAGCAGCTTAAGCGGGGGGGCCACCACCGGGGAGCTGTTTTTT.

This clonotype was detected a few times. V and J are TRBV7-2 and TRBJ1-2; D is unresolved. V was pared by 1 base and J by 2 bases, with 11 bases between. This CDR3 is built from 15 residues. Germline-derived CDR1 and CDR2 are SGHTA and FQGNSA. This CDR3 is CASSLVGSGNYGYTF. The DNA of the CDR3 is TGTGCCAGCAGCTTAGTAGGCTCTGGCAACTATGGCTACACCTTC.

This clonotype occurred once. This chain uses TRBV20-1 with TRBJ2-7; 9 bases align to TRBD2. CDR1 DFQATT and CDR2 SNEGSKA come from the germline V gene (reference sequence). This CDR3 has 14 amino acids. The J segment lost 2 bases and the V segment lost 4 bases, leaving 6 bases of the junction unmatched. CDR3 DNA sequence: TGCAGTGCTACAAGAGCGGGAGGTACCTACGAGCAGTACTTC. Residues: CSATRAGGTYEQYF.